The 25 T cell receptor beta chains given below trace back to one sample, sequenced in a study of T-cell reconstitution after alpha-beta-depleted transplantation in children (dated by TCRdb to 2016 to 2017). Preparation of the library involved PCR. The reads were generated on an Illumina HiSeq 2500. TCR libraries were prepared with molecular barcoding, using unique molecular identifiers to normalize TCRbeta repertoire quantification. TCRdb's own reprocessing of the public reads used fastp at Q25 and MiXCR and kept productive beta chains. CDR3 protein duplicates are merged, each entry listing the most common genes and DNA. The sample profile shows over 300,000 distinct CDR3 sequences; around a tenth of them were found once. 2% to 2.5% of the sample lies in the top ten. This material consisted of PBMCs from the stem cell graft donor, taken from the stem cell graft. Every receptor here comes from a human donor who donated a stem cell graft to a child with acute lymphoblastic leukemia.

In DNA form, the CDR3 reads TGTGCCAGCAGTCCATATACGACAGGTAATTCCTACAATGAGCAGTTCTTC. This gives the protein CASSPYTTGNSYNEQFF. The chain couples TRBV12-3 or TRBV12-4 to TRBJ2-1, with D possibly TRBD1 on 6 matching bases. The V end lost 5 bases, the J end lost 1 base, and 18 bases lay between the germline ends. The CDR3 length is 17 residues.

This clonotype has only a few counts. The chain combines TRBV5-5 with TRBJ1-5; D is unclear. The CDR3 has 15 residues. The ends were cut back, 1 base at V and 1 base at J, with 9 bases in the middle. In germline, CDR1 is SGHKS, CDR2 YYEKEE (reference sequence). CDR3 loop: CASSLNWGSNQPQHF. Here the CDR3 DNA reads TGTGCCAGCAGCTTGAATTGGGGAAGCAATCAGCCCCAGCATTTT.

The chain employs TRBV4-1 and TRBJ2-7; D possibly corresponds to TRBD1 (5 bases). CDR1 is MGHRA, CDR2 YSYEKL, per germline. Trimming removed 5 bases from V and 3 bases from J, with 14 bases in between. The CDR3 has 14 residues. CDR3 nucleotide sequence: TGCGCCAGCAGCGCTTTTGAGCAGGGCTACGAGCAGTACTTC. Residues: CASSAFEQGYEQYF.

The genes are TRBV19 and TRBJ2-4, with D possibly matching TRBD2 (6 bases). V was shortened by 6 bases and J by 0 bases, with 12 bases between the two germline ends. The CDR3 length is 15 residues. Germline CDR1 is LNHDA and CDR2 is SQIVND (reference sequence). CDR3 DNA sequence: TGTGCCAGTAGCCCGTGGGGGGTAGCCAAAAACATTCAGTACTTC. Residues: CASSPWGVAKNIQYF. Full variable domain (missing parts from reference TRBV19 and TRBJ2-4): DGGITQSPKYLFRKEGQNVTLSCEQNLNHDAMYWYRQDPGQGLRLIYYSQIVNDFQKGDIAEGYSVSREKKESFPLTVTSAQKNPTAFYLCASSPWGVAKNIQYFGAGTRLSVL.

This clonotype came up a few times. V gene TRBV28 combines with J gene TRBJ2-5, with D possibly being TRBD2 (5 bases). Germline V gene data show CDR1 as MDHEN and CDR2 as SYDVKM. The CDR3 consists of 13 residues. V was trimmed by 2 bases and J by 5 bases, leaving 9 bases between them. Here the CDR3 DNA reads TGTGCCAGCAGTTTAGGACTGCCCGAGACCCAGTACTTC. Amino acids: CASSLGLPETQYF.

The rearrangement links TRBV11-3 to TRBJ2-3; D gene uncertain. The CDR3 has 12 residues. CDR1 is SGHNT, CDR2 YENEEA, per germline. V was cut by 5 bases and J by 7 bases, with 10 bases left in between. The CDR3 region is CASSKGGYTQYF. The CDR3 DNA reads as TGTGCCAGCAGCAAAGGTGGATATACGCAGTATTTT.

This clonotype was counted ten times or more. The chain combines TRBV5-4 with TRBJ1-1, with D unresolved. Germline V gene sequence: CDR1 SGHNT, CDR2 YYREEE (reference sequence). The CDR3 runs 14 residues. Trimming cost V 0 bases and J 1 base, with 7 bases left between them. The CDR3 DNA is TGTGCCAGCAGCTTGGCCGCCAGGAACACTGAAGCTTTCTTT. Translated, it gives CASSLAARNTEAFF.

This clonotype was recorded at least ten times. The CDR3 loop is CASSPTSIANYGYTF. As DNA, the CDR3 is TGTGCCAGCAGTCCAACATCGATAGCTAACTATGGCTACACCTTC. The chain recombines TRBV27 with TRBJ1-2; D not resolved. In germline, CDR1 is MNHEY, CDR2 SMNVEV (reference sequence). The CDR3 contains 15 residues. Trimming stripped 5 bases from V and 0 bases from J, with 13 bases between.

The rearrangement uses TRBV7-8 and TRBJ2-4, with D maybe TRBD1 (5 bases). The ends were cut back, 1 base at V and 6 bases at J, with 19 bases in the middle. The CDR3 is 17 residues long. Germline CDR1 is SGHVS and CDR2 is FQNEAQ. The DNA of the CDR3 is TGTGCCAGCAGCTTAGAAATAACAGGCGTTAAGGGAAACATTCAGTACTTC. Protein: CASSLEITGVKGNIQYF. Filled out from reference TRBV7-8 and TRBJ2-4, the complete variable domain reads GAGVSQSPRYKVAKRGQDVALRCDPISGHVSLFWYQQALGQGPEFLTYFQNEAQLDKSGLPSDRFFAERPEGSVSTLKIQRTQQEDSAVYLCASSLEITGVKGNIQYFGAGTRLSVL.

This clonotype was picked up a small number of times. The V gene is TRBV29-1, the J gene TRBJ2-1, with TRBD2 identical over 12 bases. V trimming: 8 bases; J trimming: 7 bases; junction bases outside the gene matches: 6. Germline lookup yields CDR1 SQVTM and CDR2 ANQGSEA. There are 13 residues in the CDR3. DNA for the CDR3: TGCAGCCCTAGACTAGCGGGGGCAAATGAGCAGTTCTTC. It encodes CSPRLAGANEQFF.

This clonotype came up a few times. The chain employs TRBV5-1 and TRBJ2-1, with 9 bases matching TRBD2. The CDR3 has 17 residues. Trimming took 0 bases from V and 3 from J; bases not matched to a gene: 7. CDR1 SGHRS and CDR2 YFSETQ come from the germline V gene. The CDR3 DNA sequence: TGCGCCAGCAGCTTGGAGTCCGGACTAGCGCACTACAATGAGCAGTTCTTC. The encoded protein is CASSLESGLAHYNEQFF.

The CDR3 region has the DNA TGTGCCAGCAGCCACCGGGACGGACCCTACGAGCAGTACTTC. This translates into CASSHRDGPYEQYF. V usage is TRBV7-2 and J usage is TRBJ2-7, with D perhaps given as TRBD1 or TRBD2 (5 bases each). Trimming cost V 5 bases and J 2 bases, with 13 bases left between them. Germline V lookup: CDR1 SGHTA, CDR2 FQGNSA. The CDR3 extends over 14 amino acids. Supplemented by reference TRBV7-2 and TRBJ2-7, the full variable domain reads GAGVSQSPSNKVTEKGKDVELRCDPISGHTALYWYRQSLGQGLEFLIYFQGNSAPDKSGLPSDRFSAERTGGSVSTLTIQRTQQEDSAVYLCASSHRDGPYEQYFGPGTRLTVT.

This clonotype was found many times. V and J are TRBV12-3 or TRBV12-4 and TRBJ1-2; TRBD1 matches 10 bases. The ends lost 7 bases at V and 5 bases at J; junction bases unmatched: 7. The CDR3 covers 14 residues. CDR3 in amino acids: CASTRTGGLYGYTF. For the CDR3, the DNA is TGTGCCAGCACCCGGACAGGGGGACTTTATGGCTACACCTTC.

In its sample, this clonotype was seen a few times. V usage is TRBV6-2 or TRBV6-3 and J usage is TRBJ2-7; TRBD1 is a possible D gene (6 bases). This CDR3 spans 16 amino acids. V was pared by 3 bases and J by 0 bases, with 15 bases between. CDR1 and CDR2 from the germline V gene are MNHEY and SVGEGT. For the CDR3, the DNA is TGTGCCAGCAGTTATAGTGGGGGCAGTCTCTCCTACGAGCAGTACTTC. Its protein is CASSYSGGSLSYEQYF.

This clonotype showed up just a few times. V usage is TRBV4-1 and J usage is TRBJ2-1, with D unresolved. The germline V and J ends were trimmed by 5 bases and 6 bases, with 8 bases remaining between them. The germline V gene has CDR1 MGHRA and CDR2 YSYEKL. This CDR3 has 12 residues. CDR3 DNA sequence: TGCGCCAGCAGCGGTTGGGGCAATGAGCAGTTCTTC. It translates to CASSGWGNEQFF.

This clonotype was seen repeatedly, ten times or more. The chain couples TRBV28 to TRBJ2-1; TRBD2 might be the D (6 bases). Germline V CDR1 and CDR2: MDHEN, SYDVKM. This CDR3 is built from 16 residues. With 8 bases removed from V and 4 bases from J, the gap between germline ends came to 21 bases. CDR3 DNA: TGTGCCAGCCTCCCGATGCGGGGCGTTTCATACAATGAGCAGTTCTTC. It translates to CASLPMRGVSYNEQFF.

This clonotype has just a few counts. The chain employs TRBV7-9 and TRBJ2-5; 8 bases match TRBD2. The trim removed 5 bases at V and 0 bases at J, leaving 5 bases unmatched. Germline CDR1 reads SEHNR; CDR2 reads FQNEAQ (reference sequence). CDR3 size: 15 residues. CDR3 bases: TGTGCCAGCAGCCGTGGACTAGCCGACCAAGAGACCCAGTACTTC. This encodes CASSRGLADQETQYF.

The chain carries TRBV20-1 and TRBJ2-1; D remains unclear. This CDR3 comprises 11 residues. V lost 3 bases and J lost 9, with 9 bases in between. Germline-derived CDR1 and CDR2 are DFQATT and SNEGSKA (reference sequence). CDR3 nucleotide sequence: TGCAGTGCTAGGGGCGGAATTGAGCAGTTCTTC. Its translation: CSARGGIEQFF.

The chain carries TRBV6-1 and TRBJ1-1, with 9 bases lining up with TRBD1. J lost 0 bases, V lost 7 bases, and 9 bases had no gene match. The CDR3 contains 16 residues. Germline lookup yields CDR1 MNHNS and CDR2 SASEGT. This chain's CDR3 is CASTVGTGYMNTEAFF. Here the CDR3 DNA reads TGTGCCAGCACCGTGGGGACAGGGTACATGAACACTGAAGCTTTCTTT.

This clonotype was counted between two and nine times. The chain links TRBV7-3 to TRBJ1-2; 10 nucleotides match TRBD1. CDR1 SGHTA and CDR2 FQGTGA come from the germline V gene. This CDR3 has 13 residues. The junction had 3 bases not matched to a gene; V was cut back by 5 bases and J by 6 bases. The CDR3 DNA follows: TGTGCCAGCAGCAGAGGGACAGGGGATGGCTACACCTTC. This codes for CASSRGTGDGYTF. Complete variable domain (other parts from reference TRBV7-3 and TRBJ1-2): GAGVSQTPSNKVTEKGKYVELRCDPISGHTALYWYRQSLGQGPEFLIYFQGTGAADDSGLPNDRFFAVRPEGSVSTLKIQRTERGDSAVYLCASSRGTGDGYTFGSGTRLTVV.

This clonotype was found a few times. Here the CDR3 reads CASSYSLDRSSYEQYF. In DNA, the CDR3 is TGTGCCAGCAGTTACTCACTTGACAGGAGCTCCTACGAGCAGTACTTC. The chain couples TRBV6-5 to TRBJ2-7; D perhaps matches TRBD1 (6 bases). The CDR3 consists of 16 residues. Germline values: CDR1 MNHEY, CDR2 SVGAGI. The V gene lost 0 bases and the J gene lost 0 bases, with 12 bases spanning the gap.

The genes are TRBV25-1 and TRBJ2-1; D is ambiguous. V was pared by 4 bases and J by 6 bases, with 7 bases between. Germline values: CDR1 MGHDK, CDR2 SYGVNS. The CDR3 has 12 amino acids. The DNA of the CDR3 is TGTGCCAGCAGTGGGCAGAGCAATGAGCAGTTCTTC. Amino acids: CASSGQSNEQFF.

Ten or more counts support this clonotype. This sequence joins TRBV12-3 or TRBV12-4 and TRBJ1-2; 7 bases are shared with TRBD1. V shed 7 bases and J 3 bases; nucleotides not matched to a gene: 2. The CDR3 extends over 12 amino acids. The CDR3 DNA follows: TGTGCCAGCAAGGGACAGTACTATGGCTACACCTTC. Protein: CASKGQYYGYTF.

The chain has TRBV29-1 and TRBJ2-1; 14 bases fit TRBD2. With 8 bases clipped from V and 9 bases from J, the junction kept 9 bases outside the gene matches. CDR1 and CDR2 from the germline V gene are SQVTM and ANQGSEA. This CDR3 region has 14 residues. This CDR3 is CSSGTSGSGGEQFF. The CDR3 DNA reads TGCAGCTCCGGGACTAGCGGGAGTGGGGGTGAGCAGTTCTTC.

The table lists this clonotype with many counts. The CDR3 sequence is CASGDSYNSPLHF. The CDR3, as DNA: TGTGCCAGCGGGGACAGCTATAATTCACCCCTCCACTTT. The rearrangement uses TRBV28 and TRBJ1-6; TRBD1 aligns across 7 bases. This CDR3 comprises 13 residues. J gave up 3 bases and V 8 bases, and 1 base lay outside the gene matches. Germline loops: CDR1 MDHEN, CDR2 SYDVKM.